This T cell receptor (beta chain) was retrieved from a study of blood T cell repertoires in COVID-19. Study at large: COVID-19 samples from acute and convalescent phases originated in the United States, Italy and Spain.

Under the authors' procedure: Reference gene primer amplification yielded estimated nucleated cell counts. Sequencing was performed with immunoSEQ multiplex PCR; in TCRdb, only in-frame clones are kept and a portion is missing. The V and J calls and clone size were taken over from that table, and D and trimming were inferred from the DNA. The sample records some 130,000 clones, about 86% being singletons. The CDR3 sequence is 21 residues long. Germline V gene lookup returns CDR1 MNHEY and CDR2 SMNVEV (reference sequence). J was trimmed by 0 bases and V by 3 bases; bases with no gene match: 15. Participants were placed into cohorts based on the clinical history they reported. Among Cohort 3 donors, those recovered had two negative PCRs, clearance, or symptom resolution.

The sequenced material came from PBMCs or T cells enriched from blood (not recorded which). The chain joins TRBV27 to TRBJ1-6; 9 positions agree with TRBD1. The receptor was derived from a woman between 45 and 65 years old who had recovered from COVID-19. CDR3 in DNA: TGTGCCAGCAGTTTGCTGTTCAACAGGGGGCCTCTGAGCTCCTATAATTCACCCCTCCACTTT. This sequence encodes CASSLLFNRGPLSSYNSPLHF.